The 21 T cell receptor beta chains in this list originate from one sample, sequenced in a study of blood T cell repertoires in COVID-19. Clones were sequenced by immunoSEQ multiplex PCR, and TCRdb holds only the in-frame ones, with some missing. The data hold about 230,000 clones, with more than 75% observed a single time. The sequenced sample consisted of peripheral blood. These receptor sequences come from a man aged 35-49 years with acute or convalescent COVID-19.

This chain connects TRBV5-1 to TRBJ2-2; 7 bases are a match to TRBD1. J lost 7 bases, V lost 5 bases, and 5 bases had no gene match. Germline V gives CDR1 SGHRS, CDR2 YFSETQ. This CDR3 spans 13 amino acids. CDR3 residues: CASRTGFIGELFF. CDR3 DNA: TGCGCCAGCAGGACAGGGTTCATCGGGGAGCTGTTTTTT.

V is TRBV28 and J is TRBJ2-6, with D hard to call. This CDR3 is built from 14 residues. Germline CDR1 is MDHEN and CDR2 is SYDVKM. The V and J ends lost 8 bases and 1 base respectively, with 9 bases between them. This CDR3 reads CASRHSSGANVLTF. In DNA form, the CDR3 reads TGTGCCAGCCGACACAGTTCTGGGGCCAACGTCCTGACTTTC.

The chain joins TRBV5-4 to TRBJ1-5, with D possibly matching TRBD1 (6 bases). Germline lookup yields CDR1 SGHNT and CDR2 YYREEE (reference sequence). Trimming cost V 2 bases and J 5 bases, with 11 bases left between them. The CDR3 extends over 14 amino acids. The CDR3 loop is CASSLGGGDQPQHF. DNA of the CDR3: TGTGCCAGCAGCTTAGGGGGGGGTGATCAGCCCCAGCATTTT.

The chain is built from TRBV5-1 and TRBJ2-3; 7 nucleotides agree with TRBD2. From germline, CDR1 is SGHRS and CDR2 YFSETQ. The CDR3 spans 14 residues. V was clipped by 4 bases and J by 4 bases; unmatched bases: 6. DNA for the CDR3: TGCGCCAGCAGCCGCCGGGACTACTCAGATACGCAGTATTTT. It translates to CASSRRDYSDTQYF.

This clone occurred once. This sequence joins TRBV5-4 and TRBJ2-5, with TRBD1 matching 10 bases. The V gene's germline CDR1 is SGHNT and CDR2 YYREEE (reference sequence). The CDR3 length is 18 residues. J was trimmed by 1 base and V by 3 bases; bases with no gene match: 12. The CDR3 DNA reads TGTGCCAGCAGCTCCCCGGGTAGGACAGGGGGAGGCCAAGAGACCCAGTACTTC. It translates to CASSSPGRTGGGQETQYF.

J is TRBJ2-7 and V is TRBV2; 7 bases are shared with TRBD1. Trimming cost V 3 bases and J 4 bases; bases outside gene matches: 3. The germline V gene encodes CDR1 SNHLY and CDR2 FYNNEI. This CDR3 contains 13 residues. CDR3 nucleotides: TGTGCCAGCAGTGAGTCCAGGGGGTACGAGCAGTACTTC. It encodes CASSESRGYEQYF.

On this clone: One end of the junction does not line up with germline, which may come from a read error. The V call is TRBV19, the J call TRBJ1-1; TRBD1 aligns across 7 bases. In germline, CDR1 is LNHDA, CDR2 SQIVND (reference sequence). This CDR3 region has 16 residues. CDR3 residues: CASRIGTVLMNTEAFF. CDR3 DNA sequence: TGTGCCAGTAGAATAGGGACAGTGCTCATGAACACTGAAGCTTTCTTT.

The V gene is TRBV29-1, the J gene TRBJ1-1; 7 bases align to TRBD1. This CDR3 has 13 amino acids. V gave up 5 bases and J gave up 5 bases; unmatched junction bases: 8. CDR1 is SQVTM, CDR2 ANQGSEA, per germline. Here the CDR3 DNA reads TGCAGCGTTACGGACAGGCTTTTGACTGAAGCTTTCTTT. Encoded protein: CSVTDRLLTEAFF. The full variable domain, its missing parts supplied by reference TRBV29-1 and TRBJ1-1, is SAVISQKPSRDICQRGTSLTIQCQVDSQVTMMFWYRQQPGQSLTLIATANQGSEATYESGFVIDKFPISRPNLTFSTLTVSNMSPEDSSIYLCSVTDRLLTEAFFGQGTRLTVV.

The chain couples TRBV18 to TRBJ1-2, with 12 bases identical to TRBD1. The germline V gene encodes CDR1 KGHSH and CDR2 LQKENI. With 6 bases clipped from V and 4 bases from J, the junction kept 9 bases outside the gene matches. This CDR3 spans 16 amino acids. For the CDR3, the DNA is TGTGCCAGCTCCCCGGGACAGGGGGCCGTCGGCTATGGCTACACCTTC. As protein: CASSPGQGAVGYGYTF. Drawing the rest from reference TRBV18 and TRBJ1-2, the complete variable domain is NAGVMQNPRHLVRRRGQEARLRCSPMKGHSHVYWYRQLPEEGLKFMVYLQKENIIDESGMPKERFSAEFPKEGPSILRIQQVVRGDSAAYFCASSPGQGAVGYGYTFGSGTRLTVV.

This chain uses TRBV19 with TRBJ2-5; D is uncertain. V lost 5 bases to trimming and J lost 2 bases, with 15 bases between them. Germline loops: CDR1 LNHDA, CDR2 SQIVND (reference sequence). CDR3 length equals 15 residues. The CDR3 region has the DNA TGTGCCAGTAGTTTGGGCCCTGTTACGCAAGAGACCCAGTACTTC. Protein: CASSLGPVTQETQYF.

The chain joins TRBV3-1 (or the pseudogene TRBV3-2) to TRBJ2-2; no clear D gene. Germline V lookup: CDR1 LGHDT, CDR2 YNNKEL (reference sequence). The CDR3 totals 11 residues. Deletions cut 4 bases from V and 9 bases from J, with 6 bases between. CDR3 coding DNA: TGTGCCAGCAGCCCTAATTGGGAGCTGTTTTTT. As protein: CASSPNWELFF.

In this sample, this clone turned up a few times. The CDR3 sequence is CASSASMTGTGLGYTF. The CDR3 DNA reads TGTGCCAGCAGTGCGTCCATGACCGGGACAGGGCTCGGCTACACCTTC. The chain has TRBV2 and TRBJ1-2, with 9 bases lining up with TRBD1. Germline V gives CDR1 SNHLY, CDR2 FYNNEI. The CDR3 is made up of 16 amino acids. Unmatched junction bases numbered 14, after V lost 4 bases and J lost 8 bases.

The gene calls are TRBV19 and TRBJ2-7, with 10 bases identical to TRBD1. CDR3 size: 15 residues. Per the germline V gene, CDR1 is LNHDA and CDR2 is SQIVND (reference sequence). After removal of 1 base from V and 2 bases from J, the junction contained 2 bases not matched to a gene. The CDR3 sequence is CASSIVGQGAYEQYF. The CDR3 DNA reads TGTGCCAGTAGTATAGTAGGACAGGGGGCCTACGAGCAGTACTTC.

As concerns this clone: Other nucleotide sequences from this sample produce the same CDR3. The chain employs TRBV5-1 and TRBJ1-2; 10 bases line up with TRBD1. With 0 bases clipped from V and 8 bases from J, the junction kept 1 base outside the gene matches. This CDR3 contains 13 residues. Germline CDR1 reads SGHRS; CDR2 reads YFSETQ. The DNA of the CDR3 is TGCGCCAGCAGCTTGGGGACAGGGGGAGGCTACACCTTC. It is translated as CASSLGTGGGYTF.

The CDR3, as DNA: TGCGCCAGCAGCCAAGATACCGGGACAGTGATCTCTGGGGCCAACGTCCTGACTTTC. The encoded protein is CASSQDTGTVISGANVLTF. The chain has TRBV4-1 and TRBJ2-6; 7 nucleotides align to TRBD1. The CDR3 contains 19 residues. Germline trimming cut 0 bases from V and 0 bases from J; bases unmatched to any gene: 8. Germline lookup yields CDR1 MGHRA and CDR2 YSYEKL.

V is TRBV24-1 and J is TRBJ2-2; the D gene is possibly TRBD1 (6 bases). The CDR3 covers 16 residues. CDR1 KGHDR and CDR2 SFDVKD come from the germline V gene. The ends were cut back, 7 bases at V and 4 bases at J, with 18 bases in the middle. The chain's CDR3 is CATSSGRGFGTGELFF. The CDR3, as DNA: TGTGCCACCAGCTCCGGTAGGGGGTTCGGCACCGGGGAGCTGTTTTTT.

The rearrangement uses TRBV27 and TRBJ1-1, with D possibly matching TRBD1 (5 bases). Germline V gene sequence: CDR1 MNHEY, CDR2 SMNVEV (reference sequence). V was pared by 6 bases and J by 0 bases, with 14 bases between. CDR3 size: 15 residues. CDR3 sequence: CASRWARQLNTEAFF. DNA for the CDR3: TGTGCCAGCAGGTGGGCCCGACAGTTGAACACTGAAGCTTTCTTT.

The V call is TRBV27, the J call TRBJ1-3, with 7 bases aligning to TRBD1. CDR3 length equals 17 residues. From germline, CDR1 is MNHEY and CDR2 SMNVEV (reference sequence). After removal of 6 bases from V and 1 base from J, the junction contained 12 bases not matched to a gene. The DNA for the CDR3 is TGTGCCAGCAGCCCTACAGGGGCCCGAGGATCTGGAAACACCATATATTTT. Translating it yields CASSPTGARGSGNTIYF.

The chain carries TRBV5-8 and TRBJ1-5; TRBD1 matches 7 bases. Germline V lookup: CDR1 SGHTS, CDR2 YDEGEE. The CDR3 covers 16 residues. After removal of 4 bases from V and 0 bases from J, the junction contained 7 bases not matched to a gene. CDR3 nucleotides: TGTGCCAGCAGCGGAACCAGGGGGATTAGCAATCAGCCCCAGCATTTT. Its translation: CASSGTRGISNQPQHF.

A few counts support this clone. The chain combines TRBV27 with TRBJ1-4, with D possibly matching TRBD1 (6 bases). Germline lookup yields CDR1 MNHEY and CDR2 SMNVEV (reference sequence). The V and J ends lost 5 bases and 4 bases respectively, with 14 bases between them. This CDR3 contains 15 residues. The CDR3 sequence: CASSPRQVFNEKLFF. The DNA for the CDR3 is TGTGCCAGCAGTCCTAGACAGGTCTTTAATGAAAAACTGTTTTTT.

V gene TRBV7-3 combines with J gene TRBJ2-1; D not certain. The V end was cut by 0 bases, the J end by 3 bases, with 9 bases between. CDR1 and CDR2 from the germline V gene are SGHTA and FQGTGA. The CDR3 runs 15 residues. The CDR3 is CASSLTSANYNEQFF. In DNA, the CDR3 is TGTGCCAGCAGCTTAACCAGCGCCAACTACAATGAGCAGTTCTTC.